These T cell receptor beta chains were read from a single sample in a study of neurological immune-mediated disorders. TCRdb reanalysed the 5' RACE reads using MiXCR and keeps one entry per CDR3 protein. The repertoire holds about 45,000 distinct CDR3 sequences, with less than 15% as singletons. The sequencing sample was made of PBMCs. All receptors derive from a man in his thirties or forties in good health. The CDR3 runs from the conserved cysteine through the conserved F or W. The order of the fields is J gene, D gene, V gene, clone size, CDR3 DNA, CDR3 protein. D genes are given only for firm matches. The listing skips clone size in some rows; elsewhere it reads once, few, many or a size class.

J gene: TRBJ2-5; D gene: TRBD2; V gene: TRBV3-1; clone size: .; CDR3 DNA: TGTGCCAGCAAGCCCACCCGGGGGGACCAGCATTCCCAAGAGACCCAGTACTTC; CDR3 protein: CASKPTRGDQHSQETQYF
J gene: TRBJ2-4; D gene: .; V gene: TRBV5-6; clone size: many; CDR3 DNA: TGTGCCAGCAGCTTGGCCCCACGGAACATTCAGTACTTC; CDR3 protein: CASSLAPRNIQYF
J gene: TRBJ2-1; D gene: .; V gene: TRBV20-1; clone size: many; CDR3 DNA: TGCAGTGCCAGTGGACAGGGCGGGGGGAGCTCCTACAATGAGCAGTTCTTC; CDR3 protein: CSASGQGGGSSYNEQFF
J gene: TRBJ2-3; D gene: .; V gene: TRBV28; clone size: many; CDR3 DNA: TGTGCCAGCAGTTTTGTTTCGGGGCGACAGACAGATACGCAGTATTTT; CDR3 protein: CASSFVSGRQTDTQYF
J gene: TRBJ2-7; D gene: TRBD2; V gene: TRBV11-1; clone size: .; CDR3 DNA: TGTGCCAGGGCCGGGACTAGCGGGATCTACGAGCAGTACTTC; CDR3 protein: CARAGTSGIYEQYF
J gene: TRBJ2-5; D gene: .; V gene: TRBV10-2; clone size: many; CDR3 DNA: TGCGCCAGCAGTGTAGGAGGGGACTTCCAAGAGACCCAGTACTTC; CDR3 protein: CASSVGGDFQETQYF
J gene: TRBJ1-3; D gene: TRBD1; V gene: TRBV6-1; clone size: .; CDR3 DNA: TGTGCCAGCAGTACCGGGACAGCCTCTGGAAACACCATATATTTT; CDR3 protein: CASSTGTASGNTIYF
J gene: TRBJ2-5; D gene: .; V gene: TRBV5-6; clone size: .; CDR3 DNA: TGTGCCAGCAGCTCTAGTTACAGTTCACAGACCCAGTACTTC; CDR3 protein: CASSSSYSSQTQYF
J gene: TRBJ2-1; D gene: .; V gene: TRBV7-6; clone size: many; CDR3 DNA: TGTGCCAGCAGCTTGACCGGGGCCTTAGGTGAGCAGTTCTTC; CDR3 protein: CASSLTGALGEQFF
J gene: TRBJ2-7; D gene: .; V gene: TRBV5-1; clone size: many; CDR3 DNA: TGCGCCAGCAGCTCGGACAGCGGAGGTTGGGAGCAGTACTTC; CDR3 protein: CASSSDSGGWEQYF
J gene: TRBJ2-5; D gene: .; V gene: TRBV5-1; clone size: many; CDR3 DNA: TGCGCCAGCAGCTTGGATAGGCAGGGAAGGGAGACCCAGTACTTC; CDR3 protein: CASSLDRQGRETQYF
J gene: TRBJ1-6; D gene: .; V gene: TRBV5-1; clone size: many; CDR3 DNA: TGCGCCAGCAGCGAAGGGACGGGCAATTCACCCCTCCACTTT; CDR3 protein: CASSEGTGNSPLHF
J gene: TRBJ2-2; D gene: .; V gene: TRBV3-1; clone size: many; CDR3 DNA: TGTGCCAGCAGCCAAGTGCACCCGAACACCGGGGAGCTGTTTTTT; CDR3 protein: CASSQVHPNTGELFF
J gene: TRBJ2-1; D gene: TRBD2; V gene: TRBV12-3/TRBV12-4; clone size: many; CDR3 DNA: TGTGCCAGCAGACGGGACTACCGTTTTTTCTTC; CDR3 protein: CASRRDYRFFF
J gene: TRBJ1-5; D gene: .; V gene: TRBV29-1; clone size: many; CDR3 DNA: TGCAGCGCCGTCGTGGCGGGGAGCAATCAGCCCCAGCATTTT; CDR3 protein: CSAVVAGSNQPQHF
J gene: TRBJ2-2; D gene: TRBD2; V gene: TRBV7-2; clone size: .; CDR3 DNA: TGTGCCAGCAACTCCCTTGGTAGCGGGAGATATGGCGGGGAGCTGTTTTTT; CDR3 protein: CASNSLGSGRYGGELFF
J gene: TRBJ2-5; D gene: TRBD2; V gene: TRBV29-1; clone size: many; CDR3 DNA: TGCAGCGTTGAAGGAGTGCCGGGGGGAGAGACCCAGTACTTC; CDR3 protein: CSVEGVPGGETQYF
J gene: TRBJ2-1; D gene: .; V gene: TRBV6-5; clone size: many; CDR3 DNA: TGTGCCAGCAGTTATCAACTTCCCTCCGGGTCTAGACCCTACAATGAGCAGTTCTTC; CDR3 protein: CASSYQLPSGSRPYNEQFF
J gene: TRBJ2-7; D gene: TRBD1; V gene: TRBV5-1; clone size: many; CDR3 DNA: TGCGCCAGCAGCTTGGAGGGGGCGAGCTCCTACGAGCAGTACTTC; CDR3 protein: CASSLEGASSYEQYF
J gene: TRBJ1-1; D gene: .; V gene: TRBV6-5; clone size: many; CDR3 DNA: TGTGCCAGCAGTCGTTCGTGGGTGGACACTGAAGCTTTCTTT; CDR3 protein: CASSRSWVDTEAFF
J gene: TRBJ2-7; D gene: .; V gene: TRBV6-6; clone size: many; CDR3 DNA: TGTGCCAGCAGTTACCCTGGGGGCTACGAGCAGTACTTC; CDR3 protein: CASSYPGGYEQYF
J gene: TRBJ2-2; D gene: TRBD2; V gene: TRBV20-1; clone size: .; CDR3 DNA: TGCAGTGCTAGCCGACCTAGCGGGAGAGGAGTTGCCGGGGAGCTGTTTTTT; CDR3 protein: CSASRPSGRGVAGELFF
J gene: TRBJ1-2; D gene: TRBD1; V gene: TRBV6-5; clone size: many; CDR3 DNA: TGTGCCAGCAGTTACTTCGGATCAGGGGGATATGGCTACACCTTC; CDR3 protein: CASSYFGSGGYGYTF
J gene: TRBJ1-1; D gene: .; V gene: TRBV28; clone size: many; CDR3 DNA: TGTGCCAGCAGTTTAGTCCGGAGTTCCACTGAAGCTTTCTTT; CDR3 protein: CASSLVRSSTEAFF
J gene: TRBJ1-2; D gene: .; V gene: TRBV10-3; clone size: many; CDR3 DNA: TGTGCCATCAACCCGGGTCCGAACTATGGCTACACCTTC; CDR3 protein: CAINPGPNYGYTF
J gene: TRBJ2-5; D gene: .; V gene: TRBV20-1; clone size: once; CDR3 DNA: TGCAGTGTAGCACCATTCCAAGAGACCCAGTACTTC; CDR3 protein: CSVAPFQETQYF
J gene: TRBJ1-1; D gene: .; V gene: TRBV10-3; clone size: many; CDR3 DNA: TGTGCCATCAGTGACACAGTTTCGGCTTTCTTT; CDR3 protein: CAISDTVSAFF
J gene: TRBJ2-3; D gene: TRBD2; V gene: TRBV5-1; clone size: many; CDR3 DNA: TGCGCCAGCAGCAGGCTAGCGGGAATTAGCACAGATACGCAGTATTTT; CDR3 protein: CASSRLAGISTDTQYF
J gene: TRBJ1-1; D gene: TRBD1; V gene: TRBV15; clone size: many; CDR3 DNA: TGTGCCACCAGCGCGAGGACAGGCAACACTGAAGCTTTCTTT; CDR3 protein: CATSARTGNTEAFF
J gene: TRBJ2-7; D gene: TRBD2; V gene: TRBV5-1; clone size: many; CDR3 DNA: TGCGCCAGCAGCTTGGGACTAGCGGGAGATCGTGAGCAGTACTTC; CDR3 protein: CASSLGLAGDREQYF
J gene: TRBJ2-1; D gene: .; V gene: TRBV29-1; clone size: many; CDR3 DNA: TGCAGCGTGGGGGGTTTATTTGGGAGTGAGCAGTTCTTC; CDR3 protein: CSVGGLFGSEQFF
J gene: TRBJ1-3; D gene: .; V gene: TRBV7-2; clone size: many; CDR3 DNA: TGTGCCAGCAGCTTAGGCGGGACCTCTGGAAACACCATATATTTT; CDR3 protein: CASSLGGTSGNTIYF
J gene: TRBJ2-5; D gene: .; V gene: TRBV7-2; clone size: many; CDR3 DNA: TGTGCCAGCAGCCCTCAGACAGGACAAGAGACCCAGTACTTC; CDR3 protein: CASSPQTGQETQYF
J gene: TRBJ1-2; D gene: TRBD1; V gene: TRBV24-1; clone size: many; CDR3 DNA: TGTGCCACCAGTGACCCTGGGACAGGGATCGAGGGCTACACCTTC; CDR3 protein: CATSDPGTGIEGYTF
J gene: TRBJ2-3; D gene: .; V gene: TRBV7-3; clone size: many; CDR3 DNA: TGTGCCAGCAGCTCGGATCTCACAGATACGCAGTATTTT; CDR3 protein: CASSSDLTDTQYF
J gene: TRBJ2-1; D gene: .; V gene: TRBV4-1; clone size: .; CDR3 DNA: TGCGCCAGCAGCCAGGCAACACCGACTGTCGATGAGCAGTTCTTC; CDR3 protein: CASSQATPTVDEQFF
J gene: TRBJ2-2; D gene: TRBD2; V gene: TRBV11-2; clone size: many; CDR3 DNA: TGTGCCACCACCCCCCGCGGGAGGACCACCGGGGAGCTGTTTTTT; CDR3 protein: CATTPRGRTTGELFF
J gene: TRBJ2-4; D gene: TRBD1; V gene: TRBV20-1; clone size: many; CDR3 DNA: TGCAGTGCTGAAAGACAGGGGGCAATCGGGGACATTCAGTACTTC; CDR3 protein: CSAERQGAIGDIQYF
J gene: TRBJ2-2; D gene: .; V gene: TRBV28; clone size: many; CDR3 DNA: TGTGCCAGCACCCCGCCCGGAGGTGGGTGGAACACCGGGGAGCTGTTTTTT; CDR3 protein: CASTPPGGGWNTGELFF
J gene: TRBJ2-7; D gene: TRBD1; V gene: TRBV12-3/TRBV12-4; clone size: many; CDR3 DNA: TGTGCCAGCAGTTTAGGGACAGGGCTCATACCCTACGAGCAGTACTTC; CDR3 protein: CASSLGTGLIPYEQYF
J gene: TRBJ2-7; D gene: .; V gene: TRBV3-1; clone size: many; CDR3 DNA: TGTGCCAGCAGCCATGAGGGACCGGGGGAGCAGTACTTC; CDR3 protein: CASSHEGPGEQYF
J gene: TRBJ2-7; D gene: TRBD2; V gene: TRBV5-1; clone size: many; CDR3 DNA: TGCGCCAGCAGCGTAAGCGGGAGTTACGAGCAGTACTTC; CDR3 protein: CASSVSGSYEQYF
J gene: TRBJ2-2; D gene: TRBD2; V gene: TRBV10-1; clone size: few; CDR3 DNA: TGCGCCAGCAGTGATTATCGGCTAGCGGGAGTCCGCACCGGGGAGCTGTTTTTT; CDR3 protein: CASSDYRLAGVRTGELFF
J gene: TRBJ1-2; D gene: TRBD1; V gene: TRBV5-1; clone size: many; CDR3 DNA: TGCGCCAGCAGCTTGGGACAGGGGGCTGATGGCTACACCTTC; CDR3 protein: CASSLGQGADGYTF
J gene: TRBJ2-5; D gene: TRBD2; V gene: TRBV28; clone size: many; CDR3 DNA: TGTGCCAGCGGAGGACTAGCGAAACAAGAGACCCAGTACTTC; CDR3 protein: CASGGLAKQETQYF
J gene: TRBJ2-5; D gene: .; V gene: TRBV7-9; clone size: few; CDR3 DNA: TGTGCCAGCAGCTTAGTTGGGCAAGAGACCCAGTACTTC; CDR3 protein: CASSLVGQETQYF
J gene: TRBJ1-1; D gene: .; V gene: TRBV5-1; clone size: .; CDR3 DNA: TGCGCCAGCAGCAGCCTGGCTGGGAACACTGAAGCTTTCTTT; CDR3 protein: CASSSLAGNTEAFF
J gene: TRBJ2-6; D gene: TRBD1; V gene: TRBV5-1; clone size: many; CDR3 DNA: TGCGCCAGCAGCTTGGACGCCCGGACAGGCGTCTCTGGGGCCAACGTCCTGACTTTC; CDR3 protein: CASSLDARTGVSGANVLTF
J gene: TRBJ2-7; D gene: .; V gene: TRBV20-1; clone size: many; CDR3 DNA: TGCAGTGCCACGACCCTGTCTCTCTCCGAGCAGTACTTC; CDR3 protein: CSATTLSLSEQYF
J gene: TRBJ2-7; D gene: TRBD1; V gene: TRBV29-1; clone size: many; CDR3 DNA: TGCAGCGTTCGTCGGGACAGGTCCTACGAGCAGTACTTC; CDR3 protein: CSVRRDRSYEQYF
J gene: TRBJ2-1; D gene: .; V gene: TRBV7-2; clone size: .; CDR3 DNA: TGTGCCAGCAGCTCCCGGACTAACGAGGTCCACAATGAGCAGTTCTTC; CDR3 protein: CASSSRTNEVHNEQFF
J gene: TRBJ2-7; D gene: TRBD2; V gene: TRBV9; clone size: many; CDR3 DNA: TGTGCCAGCAGCGCCTCCGGGACTAGCGGGATTTACGAGCAGTACTTC; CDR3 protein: CASSASGTSGIYEQYF
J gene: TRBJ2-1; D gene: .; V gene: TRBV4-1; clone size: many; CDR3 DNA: TGCGCCAGCAGCCAAGTTGACCTAGTATTCTACAATGAGCAGTTCTTC; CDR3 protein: CASSQVDLVFYNEQFF
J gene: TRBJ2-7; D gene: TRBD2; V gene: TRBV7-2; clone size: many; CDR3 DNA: TGTGCCAGCAGCTTAGGGGCTAGCGGGAGCTACGAGCAGTACTTC; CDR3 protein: CASSLGASGSYEQYF
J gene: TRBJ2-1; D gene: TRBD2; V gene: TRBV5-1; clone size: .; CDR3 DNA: TGCGCCAGCAGCTTGACCCCCGGGACTACTATTAATGAGCAGTTCTTC; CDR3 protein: CASSLTPGTTINEQFF